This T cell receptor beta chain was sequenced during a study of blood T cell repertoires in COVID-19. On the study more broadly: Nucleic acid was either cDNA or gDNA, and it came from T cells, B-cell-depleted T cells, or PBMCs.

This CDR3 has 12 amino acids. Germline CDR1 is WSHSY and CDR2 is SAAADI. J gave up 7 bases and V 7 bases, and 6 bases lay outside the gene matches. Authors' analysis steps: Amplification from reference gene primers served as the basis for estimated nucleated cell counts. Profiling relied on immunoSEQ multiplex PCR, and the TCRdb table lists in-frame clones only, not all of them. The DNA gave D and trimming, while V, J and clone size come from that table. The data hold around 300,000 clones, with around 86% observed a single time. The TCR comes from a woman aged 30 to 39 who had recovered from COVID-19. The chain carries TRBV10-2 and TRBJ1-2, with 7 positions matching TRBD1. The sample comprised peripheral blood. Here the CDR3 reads CASKEGAGGYTF. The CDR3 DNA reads TGCGCCAGCAAGGAGGGGGCGGGTGGCTACACCTTC.